These T cell receptor beta chains were read from a single sample in a study of T cell responses to AZD1222 COVID-19 vaccine. Assay: immunoSEQ multiplex PCR; the TCRdb copy retains only in-frame clones and omits some. The table has 65,000 to 80,000 clones, about 90% seen once. The sequenced sample was peripheral blood, obtained on day 0 of AZD1222 vaccination. The receptors shown here come from an adult in good health. Both conserved end residues are part of each CDR3. D genes are given only for firm matches. Where a row states a size, it is once, few, many or the class of an expanded clone; other rows omit it.

TRBJ1-5,NA,NA,TRBV6-5,TGTGCCAGCAGCATTTCGATTCATCAGCCCCAGCATTTT,CASSISIHQPQHF
TRBJ2-3,NA,NA,TRBV30,TGTGCCTGGAGTTTGGATAGGCGCACAGATACGCAGTATTTT,CAWSLDRRTDTQYF
TRBJ1-6,NA,NA,TRBV28,TGTGCCAGCAGTTTCTCACAGGGTCTAATGGATTCACCCCTCCACTTT,CASSFSQGLMDSPLHF
TRBJ2-7,NA,NA,TRBV15,TGTGCCACCAGCAGAGATGGGGTCGAGCAGTACTTC,CATSRDGVEQYF
TRBJ2-5,few,TRBD1,TRBV6-5,TGTGCCAGCAGTTACTCGACAGGGGAGACCCAGTACTTC,CASSYSTGETQYF
TRBJ2-1,NA,TRBD2,TRBV18,TGTGCCAGCTCACTTAGCGGGAGGAGTGAGCAGTTCTTC,CASSLSGRSEQFF
TRBJ2-7,NA,NA,TRBV10-3,TGTGCCATTGGGACTCAAAGCTACGAGCAGTACTTC,CAIGTQSYEQYF
TRBJ2-5,NA,NA,TRBV7-2,TGTGCCAGCAGCTTCAGGACACGGGGGAAAGAGACCCAGTACTTC,CASSFRTRGKETQYF
TRBJ1-4,NA,NA,TRBV5-1,TGCGCCAGCAGCGCGGGACTTGGGGAAAAACTGTTTTTT,CASSAGLGEKLFF
TRBJ2-7,NA,TRBD2,TRBV6-6,TGTGCCAGCAGCCATAGCGGGAGGGCCGACTACGAGCAGTACTTC,CASSHSGRADYEQYF
TRBJ2-7,NA,NA,TRBV7-6,TGTGCCAGTCTTAGGACGCAGGACCCGGAGGACGAGCAGTACTTC,CASLRTQDPEDEQYF
TRBJ1-6,NA,NA,TRBV6-1,TGTGCCAGCAGTGAACAGGGTCAAGGGCATTCACCCCTCCACTTT,CASSEQGQGHSPLHF
TRBJ1-4,NA,NA,TRBV28,TGTGCCAGCAACCCCCCTCCCGGGGTAACTAATGAAAAACTGTTTTTT,CASNPPPGVTNEKLFF
TRBJ1-1,NA,TRBD1,TRBV5-1,TGCGCCAGCAGCTTCCTGGACAGGGGCCAGACTGAAGCTTTCTTT,CASSFLDRGQTEAFF
TRBJ1-2,NA,NA,TRBV19,TGTGCCAGTAGTATGAGCAGGGAGGAAGGCTACACCTTC,CASSMSREEGYTF
TRBJ2-7,NA,NA,TRBV7-2,TGTGCCAGCAGCTTAGGTACCAGGTTAAAGGAGCAGTACTTC,CASSLGTRLKEQYF
TRBJ1-5,few,NA,TRBV2,TGTGCCAGCAAGGAGGGGGGGGCGTATCAGCCCCAGCATTTT,CASKEGGAYQPQHF
TRBJ1-6,NA,NA,TRBV11-2,TGTGCCAGCGAAGAGGGCAGGGGTTCACCCCTCCACTTT,CASEEGRGSPLHF
TRBJ1-1,NA,NA,TRBV28,TGTGCCAGCATTCGAGGGGCACCTCTAGAAGCTTTCTTT,CASIRGAPLEAFF
TRBJ2-3,once,TRBD2,TRBV7-8,TGTGCCAGCAGCTTGGGCGGGGGAGGGACAGATACGCAGTATTTT,CASSLGGGGTDTQYF
TRBJ2-4,NA,NA,TRBV6-5,TGTGCCAGCAGCTCCCCAAGGTCAGCCAAAAACATTCAGTACTTC,CASSSPRSAKNIQYF
TRBJ1-5,NA,TRBD1,TRBV4-1,TGCGCCAGCAGCCAACGACAGGGGAATCAGCCCCAGCATTTT,CASSQRQGNQPQHF
TRBJ2-7,NA,NA,TRBV5-1,TGCGCCAGCAGCTTGAATGTCGTGGGAGCAGGGATGGACGAGCAGTACTTC,CASSLNVVGAGMDEQYF
TRBJ1-1,NA,NA,TRBV21-1,TGTGCCAGCAGCAAAACGATGTTGACTCCGGATGAAGCTTTCTTT,CASSKTMLTPDEAFF
TRBJ1-4,NA,NA,TRBV6-5,TGTGCCAGCAGTTCGACTGACCAACGACAGGTGGGAAAACTGTTTTTT,CASSSTDQRQVGKLFF
TRBJ2-7,NA,NA,TRBV19,TGTGCCAGTAGCACTCTCGGGACAGCGGGCTACGAGCAGTACTTC,CASSTLGTAGYEQYF
TRBJ2-5,NA,TRBD2,TRBV9,TGTGCCAGCAGCGCAGAAGGCGGGAGCGTCATAGAGACCCAGTACTTC,CASSAEGGSVIETQYF
TRBJ2-3,NA,TRBD2,TRBV28,TGTGCCATACTAGCGGATGGCACAGATACGCAGTATTTT,CAILADGTDTQYF
TRBJ2-7,NA,TRBD2,TRBV11-2,TGTGCCAGCAGGGGGGGCGGGAGGTTCGACGAGCAGTACTTC,CASRGGGRFDEQYF
TRBJ2-3,NA,TRBD2,TRBV19,TGTGCCAGTATGCGGGAGAGTACAGATACGCAGTATTTT,CASMRESTDTQYF
TRBJ1-5,NA,NA,TRBV9,TGTGCCAGCAGCGTAGGGGGGAATAGCAATCAGCCCCAGCATTTT,CASSVGGNSNQPQHF
TRBJ2-3,NA,TRBD2,TRBV3-1/TRBV3-2,TGTGCCAGCAGCCAAGATTATGTAGCGGGAGGACGTACGCAGTATTTT,CASSQDYVAGGRTQYF
TRBJ1-4,NA,TRBD1,TRBV29-1,TGCAGCGTTCCCGGGACAGAGAATGAAAAACTGTTTTTT,CSVPGTENEKLFF
TRBJ2-5,NA,TRBD1,TRBV10-3,TGTGCCATCAGAGACAGGGACCGAGGGAACCAAGAGACCCAGTACTTC,CAIRDRDRGNQETQYF
TRBJ1-6,NA,TRBD1,TRBV11-1,TGTGCCAGCAGCTTCAGGGGGAATAATTCACCCCTCCACTTT,CASSFRGNNSPLHF
TRBJ2-1,NA,NA,TRBV7-8,TGTGCCAGCAGCTTACCCCGCGGGGTGAGAAATGAGCAGTTCTTC,CASSLPRGVRNEQFF
TRBJ2-2,NA,TRBD2,TRBV4-1,TGCGCCAGCAGCCAAGTTGATATGGGACTATACACCGGGGAGCTGTTTTTT,CASSQVDMGLYTGELFF